This is a list of T cell receptor beta chains from one sample in a study of T cell responses to AZD1222 COVID-19 vaccine. Profiled with immunoSEQ multiplex PCR; TCRdb holds only in-frame clones, not every one. The sample yields 86,000 or so clones, 88% seen once. The sequenced sample was peripheral blood, obtained 28 days after the second AZD1222 dose. The origin of the receptors is an adult who received the AZD1222 COVID-19 vaccine. CDR3s include the opening cysteine and the closing phenylalanine or tryptophan. A D gene is named only where the DNA matches it firmly.

V,J,D,CDR3,DNA
TRBV6-4,TRBJ2-3,TRBD2,CASNPSGGSTDTQYF,TGTGCCAGCAATCCTAGCGGAGGCAGCACAGATACGCAGTATTTT
TRBV7-8,TRBJ1-1,.,CASSPGPVINTEAFF,TGTGCCAGCAGCCCCGGGCCGGTGATCAACACTGAAGCTTTCTTT
TRBV30,TRBJ1-5,.,CAWRLLPDGQPQHF,TGTGCCTGGAGATTACTTCCGGACGGACAGCCCCAGCATTTT
TRBV18,TRBJ2-1,.,CASSPPEAGYFNEQFF,TGTGCCAGCTCACCACCAGAGGCGGGGTACTTCAATGAGCAGTTCTTC
TRBV7-9,TRBJ1-2,.,CASSPKEAGRNYGYTF,TGTGCCAGCAGCCCAAAAGAGGCGGGGCGAAACTATGGCTACACCTTC
TRBV19,TRBJ1-4,.,CASKPRGGNEKLFF,TGTGCCAGTAAACCCCGGGGGGGGAATGAAAAACTGTTTTTT
TRBV5-8,TRBJ1-4,.,CASSHPTDNEKLFF,TGTGCCAGCAGCCACCCGACGGATAATGAAAAACTGTTTTTT
TRBV3-1/TRBV3-2,TRBJ1-4,.,CASSHNRVTNEKLFF,TGTGCCAGCAGCCACAACAGGGTGACTAATGAAAAACTGTTTTTT
TRBV28,TRBJ1-6,.,CASTVVGTWNSPLHF,TGTGCCAGCACAGTCGTCGGGACATGGAATTCACCCCTCCACTTT
TRBV5-4,TRBJ2-6,.,CASSLASSGANVLTF,TGTGCCAGCAGCTTGGCGAGTTCTGGGGCCAACGTCCTGACTTTC
TRBV6-5,TRBJ1-1,.,CASSWLTEAFF,TGTGCCAGCAGTTGGCTCACTGAAGCTTTCTTT